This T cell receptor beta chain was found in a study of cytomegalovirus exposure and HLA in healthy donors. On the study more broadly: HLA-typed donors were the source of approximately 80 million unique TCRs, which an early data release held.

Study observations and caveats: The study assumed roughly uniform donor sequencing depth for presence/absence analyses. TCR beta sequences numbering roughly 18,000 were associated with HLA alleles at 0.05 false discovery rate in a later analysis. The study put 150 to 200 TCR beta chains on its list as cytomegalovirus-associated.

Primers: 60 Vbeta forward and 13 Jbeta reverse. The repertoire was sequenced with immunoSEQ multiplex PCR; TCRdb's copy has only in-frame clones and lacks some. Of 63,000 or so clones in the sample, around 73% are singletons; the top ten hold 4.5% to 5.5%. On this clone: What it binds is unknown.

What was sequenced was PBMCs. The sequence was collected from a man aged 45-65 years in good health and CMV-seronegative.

The CDR3, as DNA: TGTGCCAGCAGCCCAGCGGGCGACGGCCAGCCCCAGCATTTT. Translation gives CASSPAGDGQPQHF. The gene calls are TRBV11-2 and TRBJ1-5; D uncertain. This CDR3 spans 14 amino acids. The germline V gene encodes CDR1 SGHAT and CDR2 FQNNGV. Between the trimmed V and J ends, which lost 5 bases and 7 bases, there was a span of 15 bases.